Presented here are 13 T cell receptor beta chains from one specimen sequenced in a study of metastatic and nonmetastatic thyroid tumors. TCRdb redid the clone calls on the PCR reads using MiXCR. The data hold about 64,000 clones, with around 16% observed a single time. Thyroid surgery took place with no prior treatment in any patient. The specimen was blood. These receptors originate from a male donor with papillary thyroid cancer or a benign thyroid nodule (not recorded which). Some clones in this sample may be carry-over from other donors' samples.

In this sample, this clone turned up a few times. Given the absence of the conserved phenylalanine or tryptophan at the CDR3 end, a read error is likely. The chain employs TRBV28 and TRBJ2-7, with 7 nucleotides matching TRBD1. CDR1 MDHEN and CDR2 SYDVKM come from the germline V gene. With V trimmed by 3 bases and J by 6 bases, 11 bases remained unmatched. This CDR3 has 15 residues. The CDR3 protein is CASSLDRWRIFEQYS. The CDR3 DNA reads TGTGCCAGCAGTTTGGACAGGTGGCGTATTTTCGAGCAGTACTCC.

About this clone itself: Possible read error: a much larger clone is one base away. Other DNA sequences of this sample code for an identical CDR3. This sequence joins TRBV29-1 and TRBJ2-1; no clear D gene. Germline values: CDR1 SQVTM, CDR2 ANQGSEA. This CDR3 is built from 13 residues. Trimming removed 7 bases from V and 2 bases from J, with 12 bases in between. The CDR3 is CSASGTTYNEQFF. CDR3 nucleotide sequence: TGCAGCGCGTCCGGTACTACCTACAATGAGCAGTTCTTC.

This clone was observed many times. This chain connects TRBV7-6 to TRBJ2-3, with 10 bases lining up with TRBD1. The CDR3 is 15 amino acids. J gave up 3 bases and V 4 bases, and 4 bases lay outside the gene matches. CDR1 and CDR2 (germline): SGHVS, FNYEAQ. CDR3 in amino acids: CASSWGTGVTDTQYF. DNA for the CDR3: TGTGCCAGCAGCTGGGGGACAGGGGTAACAGATACGCAGTATTTT.

This clone appeared many times. J is TRBJ2-7 and V is TRBV6-1; a possible D gene is TRBD2 (6 bases). This CDR3 spans 14 amino acids. V gave up 5 bases and J gave up 5 bases, with 16 bases separating them. Germline V CDR1 and CDR2: MNHNS, SASEGT. CDR3 coding DNA: TGTGCCAGCAGTTGGCGGGAATTCCCCCACGAGCAGTACGTC. This gives the protein CASSWREFPHEQYV.

In its sample, this clone was seen a few times. V is TRBV19 and J is TRBJ2-7, with TRBD2 as a possible D gene (6 bases). The CDR3 contains 12 residues. Germline V lookup: CDR1 LNHDA, CDR2 SQIVND (reference sequence). The V end was cut by 4 bases, the J end by 3 bases, with 7 bases between. As DNA, the CDR3 is TGTGCCAGTAGTAGCGGGATCTACGAGCAGTACGTC. Translation: CASSSGIYEQYV.

This clone occurred many times. The CDR3 spells CASSLSRTSELEQYF. The CDR3 region has the DNA TGTGCCAGCAGTTTATCTCGGACTAGCGAGCTCGAGCAGTACTTC. The J gene is TRBJ2-7, the V gene TRBV27; the match to TRBD2 covers 9 bases. The CDR3 spans 15 residues. V lost 0 bases to trimming and J lost 6 bases; unmatched junction nucleotides: 6. Germline CDR1 is MNHEY and CDR2 is SMNVEV (reference sequence).

This clone was recorded many times. The gene calls are TRBV9 and TRBJ2-1; D remains ambiguous. Per germline, CDR1 SGDLS and CDR2 YYNGEE. Trimming shortened V by 0 bases and J by 0 bases, and 10 bases separated the two germline ends. The CDR3 sequence is 16 residues long. The CDR3 DNA sequence: TGTGCCAGCAGCGTAGGGCACTCCAGCTCCTACAATGAGCAGTTCTTC. Translated: CASSVGHSSSYNEQFF.

This clone has at least ten counts. The chain uses TRBV4-1 and TRBJ2-1, with D possibly called TRBD1 or TRBD2 (5 bases each). Trimming cost V 0 bases and J 5 bases, with 17 bases left between them. Germline V gene sequence: CDR1 MGHRA, CDR2 YSYEKL. The CDR3 runs 17 residues. The CDR3: CASSQEPGRPSDNEQFF. The CDR3 DNA reads TGCGCCAGCAGCCAAGAACCGGGGCGGCCGTCGGACAATGAGCAGTTCTTC.

This clone occurred many times. For the CDR3, the DNA is TGTGCCAGCAGTCAGCGGGGGGTTAGCACAGATACGCAGTATTTT. Translation: CASSQRGVSTDTQYF. The genes are TRBV25-1 and TRBJ2-3; 9 bases line up with TRBD2. V dropped 5 bases and J dropped 0; count of bases not matched to a gene: 3. The CDR3 runs to 15 residues. In germline, CDR1 is MGHDK, CDR2 SYGVNS.

The chain combines TRBV30 with TRBJ2-7, with D unresolved. The length of the CDR3 is 11 residues. Germline-derived CDR1 and CDR2 are GTSNPN and SVGIG (reference sequence). The ends were cut back, 8 bases at V and 2 bases at J, with 10 bases in the middle. The CDR3 protein is CAQDGAYEQYF. DNA for the CDR3: TGTGCCCAGGACGGCGCCTACGAGCAGTACTTC.

The V call is TRBV20-1, the J call TRBJ1-5; TRBD1 matches 8 bases. The germline V gene encodes CDR1 DFQATT and CDR2 SNEGSKA (reference sequence). The CDR3 contains 12 residues. Germline trimming cut 7 bases from V and 5 bases from J; bases unmatched to any gene: 4. The CDR3 spells CSVVTGDQPQHF. For the CDR3, the DNA is TGCAGTGTCGTGACAGGGGATCAGCCCCAGCATTTT.

This clone showed up many times. This chain joins TRBV11-1 and TRBJ2-5; tentative D call: TRBD1 (5 bases). Germline CDR1 is SGHAT and CDR2 is FQDESV (reference sequence). V was shortened by 1 base and J by 5 bases, with 11 bases between the two germline ends. The CDR3 totals 14 residues. The CDR3 DNA sequence: TGTGCCAGCAGCTTAGACCAGGGCAGGGAGACCCAGTACTTC. Its protein product is CASSLDQGRETQYF.

This clone was seen many times. V usage is TRBV9 and J usage is TRBJ2-7; D could derive from TRBD1 or TRBD2 (5 bases each). Germline assignment: CDR1 SGDLS and CDR2 YYNGEE. Trimming cost V 0 bases and J 5 bases, with 9 bases left between them. The CDR3 is 13 amino acids. The CDR3 DNA sequence: TGTGCCAGCAGCGTAGGGCTGGGGGACGAGCAGTACTTC. Protein product: CASSVGLGDEQYF.